A selection of T cell receptor beta chains follows, all from one sample in a study of blood T cell repertoires in COVID-19. The data were produced by immunoSEQ multiplex PCR, yet TCRdb's version contains in-frame clones alone and is incomplete. The table lists approximately 670,000 clones, 70% to 90% of them singletons. The sequencing sample was made of peripheral blood. Receptors were obtained from a woman aged 18-29 years with acute or convalescent COVID-19. CDR3s include the opening cysteine and the closing phenylalanine or tryptophan. The order of the fields is clone size, V gene, J gene, CDR3 protein. Clone sizes are given selectively: once, few, many, or a class where the clone is expanded.

clone_size: .
v_call: TRBV7-7
j_call: TRBJ2-5
cdr3_aa: CASSSTAFGETQYF

clone_size: .
v_call: TRBV5-1
j_call: TRBJ2-7
cdr3_aa: CASSPRTSGAESSYEQYF

clone_size: .
v_call: TRBV19
j_call: TRBJ2-2
cdr3_aa: CASMWLADTGELFF

clone_size: .
v_call: TRBV5-1
j_call: TRBJ1-2
cdr3_aa: CASSLGDRDGYTF

clone_size: .
v_call: TRBV20-1
j_call: TRBJ2-1
cdr3_aa: CSASVTSANNEQFF

clone_size: .
v_call: TRBV5-1
j_call: TRBJ2-2
cdr3_aa: CASSLSPTNTGELFF

clone_size: .
v_call: TRBV6-5
j_call: TRBJ1-5
cdr3_aa: CASKRRQGEDQPQHF

clone_size: .
v_call: TRBV10-2
j_call: TRBJ1-2
cdr3_aa: CASSGAHLGGGYTF

clone_size: .
v_call: TRBV19
j_call: TRBJ2-7
cdr3_aa: CATSPYNVGGYEQYF

clone_size: .
v_call: TRBV24-1
j_call: TRBJ2-2
cdr3_aa: CATSDRDFNTGELFF

clone_size: .
v_call: TRBV28
j_call: TRBJ1-3
cdr3_aa: CASSLPTLTGSGNTIYF

clone_size: .
v_call: TRBV7-2
j_call: TRBJ1-3
cdr3_aa: CASSLAGLSGNTIYF

clone_size: .
v_call: TRBV23-1
j_call: TRBJ1-3
cdr3_aa: CASPSSTCGNTIYF

clone_size: once
v_call: TRBV11-2
j_call: TRBJ1-2
cdr3_aa: CASSPTGGALIYGYTF

clone_size: .
v_call: TRBV9
j_call: TRBJ1-2
cdr3_aa: CASSEEGQANYGYTF

clone_size: .
v_call: TRBV13
j_call: TRBJ2-5
cdr3_aa: CASSLLTSGGAGETQYF

clone_size: .
v_call: TRBV18
j_call: TRBJ1-1
cdr3_aa: CASSSQGSVVPTEAFF

clone_size: .
v_call: TRBV18
j_call: TRBJ2-2
cdr3_aa: CASSGTSNTGELFF

clone_size: .
v_call: TRBV6-6
j_call: TRBJ1-2
cdr3_aa: CASSFTLQGTNYGYTF

clone_size: .
v_call: TRBV3-1/TRBV3-2
j_call: TRBJ2-7
cdr3_aa: CASSQTSYEQYF

clone_size: .
v_call: TRBV6-4
j_call: TRBJ2-7
cdr3_aa: CASPRREQYF

clone_size: .
v_call: TRBV25-1
j_call: TRBJ1-4
cdr3_aa: CASGRPGGAFEKLFF

clone_size: .
v_call: TRBV6-5
j_call: TRBJ1-2
cdr3_aa: CASSRTGVGYYGYTF

clone_size: once
v_call: TRBV5-6
j_call: TRBJ1-1
cdr3_aa: CASSSGDRFGAFF

clone_size: .
v_call: TRBV10-3
j_call: TRBJ2-5
cdr3_aa: CAISGSQGDQYF

clone_size: .
v_call: TRBV19
j_call: TRBJ1-2
cdr3_aa: CASSKAGTASFYGYTF

clone_size: .
v_call: TRBV5-1
j_call: TRBJ1-3
cdr3_aa: CASTERGTGNTIYF

clone_size: .
v_call: TRBV7-9
j_call: TRBJ2-5
cdr3_aa: CASSLGRSQVPQETQYF

clone_size: .
v_call: TRBV19
j_call: TRBJ2-5
cdr3_aa: CASSIGRGFEETQYF

clone_size: .
v_call: TRBV1
j_call: TRBJ1-5
cdr3_aa: CTGTGNQPQHF

clone_size: .
v_call: TRBV2
j_call: TRBJ1-2
cdr3_aa: CASSRFPGGSNYGYTF

clone_size: .
v_call: TRBV7-2
j_call: TRBJ2-2
cdr3_aa: CASSLTSGGNTGELFF

clone_size: .
v_call: TRBV6-5
j_call: TRBJ1-2
cdr3_aa: CASRDLDRSGYTF

clone_size: .
v_call: TRBV28
j_call: TRBJ1-3
cdr3_aa: CASSLDSSGNTIYF

clone_size: .
v_call: TRBV10-3
j_call: TRBJ2-7
cdr3_aa: CAISESKGSSYEQYF

clone_size: .
v_call: TRBV6-2/TRBV6-3
j_call: TRBJ2-3
cdr3_aa: CASSYSTSSADTQYF

clone_size: once
v_call: TRBV28
j_call: TRBJ1-1
cdr3_aa: CASRSQTGMNTEAFF

clone_size: .
v_call: TRBV11-2
j_call: TRBJ2-1
cdr3_aa: CASSSDRVFNEQFF

clone_size: .
v_call: TRBV10-3
j_call: TRBJ1-4
cdr3_aa: CAISELGGQGKKLFF

clone_size: .
v_call: TRBV2
j_call: TRBJ1-2
cdr3_aa: CASTGGVGYTF

clone_size: .
v_call: TRBV12-3/TRBV12-4
j_call: TRBJ2-7
cdr3_aa: CASSQDSGVEYF

clone_size: .
v_call: TRBV30
j_call: TRBJ2-1
cdr3_aa: CAWSVGGIYNEQFF

clone_size: many
v_call: TRBV7-9
j_call: TRBJ1-2
cdr3_aa: CASSLTGGYGYTF

clone_size: .
v_call: TRBV24-1
j_call: TRBJ1-1
cdr3_aa: CATSDPTGTEAFF

clone_size: .
v_call: TRBV30
j_call: TRBJ1-2
cdr3_aa: CACPLRDRDYGYTF

clone_size: .
v_call: TRBV28
j_call: TRBJ1-3
cdr3_aa: CASSSNSGNTIYF

clone_size: .
v_call: TRBV24-1
j_call: TRBJ1-5
cdr3_aa: CATSMGGYQPQHF

clone_size: .
v_call: TRBV6-4
j_call: TRBJ1-2
cdr3_aa: CASSPDSTGGYTF

clone_size: .
v_call: TRBV28
j_call: TRBJ2-1
cdr3_aa: CASVRDRGPFF

clone_size: .
v_call: TRBV7-2
j_call: TRBJ1-2
cdr3_aa: CASSLKAGLNYGYTF

clone_size: .
v_call: TRBV3-1/TRBV3-2
j_call: TRBJ2-3
cdr3_aa: CASSRVGGVTDTQYF

clone_size: .
v_call: TRBV27
j_call: TRBJ1-6
cdr3_aa: CASRSPGQGYSPLHF

clone_size: .
v_call: TRBV6-2/TRBV6-3
j_call: TRBJ1-2
cdr3_aa: CASSYQGNYGYTF

clone_size: .
v_call: TRBV7-9
j_call: TRBJ1-1
cdr3_aa: CASSNREGNTEAFF

clone_size: .
v_call: TRBV30
j_call: TRBJ1-2
cdr3_aa: CACSYGVSNYGYTF

clone_size: .
v_call: TRBV7-9
j_call: TRBJ2-7
cdr3_aa: CASSPRVGYEQYF

clone_size: .
v_call: TRBV29-1
j_call: TRBJ1-1
cdr3_aa: CSVQRTGSWVTEAFF

clone_size: .
v_call: TRBV4-3
j_call: TRBJ2-1
cdr3_aa: CASSQDRVTFDEQFF

clone_size: once
v_call: TRBV19
j_call: TRBJ1-5
cdr3_aa: CASSIPGPGRQPQHF

clone_size: many
v_call: TRBV7-9
j_call: TRBJ1-6
cdr3_aa: CASSPRRDNSPLHF